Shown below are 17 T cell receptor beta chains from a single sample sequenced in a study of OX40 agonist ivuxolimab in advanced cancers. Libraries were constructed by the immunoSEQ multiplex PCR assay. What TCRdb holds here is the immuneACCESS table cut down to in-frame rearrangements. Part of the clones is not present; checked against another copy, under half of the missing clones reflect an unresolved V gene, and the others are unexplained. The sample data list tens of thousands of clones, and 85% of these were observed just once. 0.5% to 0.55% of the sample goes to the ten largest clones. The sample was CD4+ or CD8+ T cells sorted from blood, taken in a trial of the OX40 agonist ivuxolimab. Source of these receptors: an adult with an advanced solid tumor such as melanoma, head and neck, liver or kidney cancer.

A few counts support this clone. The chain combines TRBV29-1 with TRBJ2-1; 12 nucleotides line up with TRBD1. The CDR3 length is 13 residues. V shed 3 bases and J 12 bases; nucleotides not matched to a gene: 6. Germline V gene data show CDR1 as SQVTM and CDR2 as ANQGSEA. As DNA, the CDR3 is TGCAGCGTTGAGGGACAGGGGGCAAGTTGGCAGTTCTTC. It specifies CSVEGQGASWQFF.

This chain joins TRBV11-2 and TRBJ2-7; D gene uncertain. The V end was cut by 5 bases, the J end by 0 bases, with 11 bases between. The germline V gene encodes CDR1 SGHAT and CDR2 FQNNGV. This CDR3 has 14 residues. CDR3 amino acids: CASSKDSSSYEQYF. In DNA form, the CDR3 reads TGTGCCAGCAGCAAAGACTCTAGCTCCTACGAGCAGTACTTC.

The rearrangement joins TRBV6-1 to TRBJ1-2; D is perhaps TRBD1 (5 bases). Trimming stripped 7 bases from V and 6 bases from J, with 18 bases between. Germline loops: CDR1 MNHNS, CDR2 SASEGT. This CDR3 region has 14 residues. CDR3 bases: TGTGCCAGCATTCCACCCGTGGGGGTAGATGGCTACACCTTC. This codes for CASIPPVGVDGYTF.

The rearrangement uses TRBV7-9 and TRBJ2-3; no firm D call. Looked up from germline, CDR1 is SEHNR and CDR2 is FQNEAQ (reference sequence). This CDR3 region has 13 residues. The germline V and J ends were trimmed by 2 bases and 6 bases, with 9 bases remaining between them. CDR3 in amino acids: CASSLSRLDTQYF. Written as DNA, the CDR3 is TGTGCCAGCAGCTTAAGCAGATTGGATACGCAGTATTTT.

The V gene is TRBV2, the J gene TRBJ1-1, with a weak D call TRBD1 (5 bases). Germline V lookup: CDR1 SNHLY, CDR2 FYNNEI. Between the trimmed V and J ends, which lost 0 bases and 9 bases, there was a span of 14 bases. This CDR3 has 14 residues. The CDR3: CASSEAWTRNQAFF. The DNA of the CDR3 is TGTGCCAGCAGTGAAGCATGGACACGAAATCAAGCTTTCTTT.

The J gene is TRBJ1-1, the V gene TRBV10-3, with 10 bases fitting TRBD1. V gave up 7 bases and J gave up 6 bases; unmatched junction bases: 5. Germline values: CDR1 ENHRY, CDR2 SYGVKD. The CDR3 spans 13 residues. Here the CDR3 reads CAINPGQGPEAFF. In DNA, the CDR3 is TGTGCCATCAATCCGGGACAGGGGCCTGAAGCTTTCTTT.

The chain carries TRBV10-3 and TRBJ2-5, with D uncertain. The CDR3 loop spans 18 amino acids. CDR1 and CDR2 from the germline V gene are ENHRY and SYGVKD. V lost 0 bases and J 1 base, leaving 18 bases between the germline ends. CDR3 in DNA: TGTGCCATCAGTGAGTCGAACCCCGTTGGGCTCGCCCAAGAGACCCAGTACTTC. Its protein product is CAISESNPVGLAQETQYF.

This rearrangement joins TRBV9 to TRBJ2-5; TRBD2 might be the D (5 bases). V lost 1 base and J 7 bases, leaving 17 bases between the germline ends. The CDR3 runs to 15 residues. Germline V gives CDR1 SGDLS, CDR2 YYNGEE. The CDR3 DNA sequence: TGTGCCAGCAGCGTATCTCTGGACTCTTATGGGACCCAGTACTTC. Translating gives CASSVSLDSYGTQYF.

The CDR3 is CASTHPGQFQETQYF. The CDR3 DNA sequence: TGTGCCAGCACTCATCCGGGACAGTTTCAAGAGACCCAGTACTTC. The chain recombines TRBV2 with TRBJ2-5; TRBD1 matches 7 bases. This CDR3 spans 15 amino acids. V shed 7 bases, J shed 2 bases, and the junction held 10 bases outside the gene matches. Germline CDR1 and CDR2: SNHLY and FYNNEI.

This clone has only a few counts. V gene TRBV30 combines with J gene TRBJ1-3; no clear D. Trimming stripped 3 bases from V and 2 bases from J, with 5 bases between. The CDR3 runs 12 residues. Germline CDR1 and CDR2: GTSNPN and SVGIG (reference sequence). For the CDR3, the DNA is TGTGCCTGGAGCGGGGCTGGAAACACCATATATTTT. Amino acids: CAWSGAGNTIYF.

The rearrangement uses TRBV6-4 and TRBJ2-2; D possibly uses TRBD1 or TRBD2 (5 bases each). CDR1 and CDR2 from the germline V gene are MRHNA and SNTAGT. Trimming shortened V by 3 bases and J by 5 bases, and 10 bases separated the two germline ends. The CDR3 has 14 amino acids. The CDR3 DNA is TGTGCCAGCAGTGAAGGGGAGCTGACCGGGGAGCTGTTTTTT. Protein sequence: CASSEGELTGELFF.

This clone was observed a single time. CDR3 loop: CASSPRQRGISPLHF. The DNA for the CDR3 is TGTGCCAGCAGTCCCCGGCAGAGGGGCATTTCACCCCTCCACTTT. This chain uses TRBV2 with TRBJ1-6; maybe TRBD1 (5 bases). With 5 bases removed from V and 9 bases from J, the gap between germline ends came to 17 bases. The CDR3 covers 15 residues. Germline CDR1 reads SNHLY; CDR2 reads FYNNEI.

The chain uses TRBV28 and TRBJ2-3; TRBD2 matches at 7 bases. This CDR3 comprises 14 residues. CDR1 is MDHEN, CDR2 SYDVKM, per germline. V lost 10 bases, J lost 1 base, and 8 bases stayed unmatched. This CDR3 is CATPGEGGTDTQYF. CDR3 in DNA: TGTGCCACCCCCGGGGAGGGAGGCACAGATACGCAGTATTTT.

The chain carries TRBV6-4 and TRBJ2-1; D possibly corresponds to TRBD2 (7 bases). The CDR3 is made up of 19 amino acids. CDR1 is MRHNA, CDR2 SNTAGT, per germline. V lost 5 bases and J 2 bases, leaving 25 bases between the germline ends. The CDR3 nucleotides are TGTGCCAGCAGTCCCTCTGGCGGGGGAGAAGGGGGGACCTACAATGAGCAGTTCTTC. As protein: CASSPSGGGEGGTYNEQFF.

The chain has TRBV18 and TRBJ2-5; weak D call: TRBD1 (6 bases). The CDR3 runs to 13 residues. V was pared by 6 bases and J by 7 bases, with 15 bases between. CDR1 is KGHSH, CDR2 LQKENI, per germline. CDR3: CASSLQGSGTQYF. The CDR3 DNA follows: TGTGCCAGCTCGCTACAGGGCTCGGGGACCCAGTACTTC.

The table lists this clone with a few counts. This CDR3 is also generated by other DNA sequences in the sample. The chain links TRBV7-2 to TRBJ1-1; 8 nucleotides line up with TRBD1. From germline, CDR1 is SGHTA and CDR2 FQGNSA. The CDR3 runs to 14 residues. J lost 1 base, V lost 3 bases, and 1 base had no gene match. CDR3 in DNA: TGTGCCAGCAGCTTCGGACAGGGGAACACTGAAGCTTTCTTT. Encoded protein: CASSFGQGNTEAFF.

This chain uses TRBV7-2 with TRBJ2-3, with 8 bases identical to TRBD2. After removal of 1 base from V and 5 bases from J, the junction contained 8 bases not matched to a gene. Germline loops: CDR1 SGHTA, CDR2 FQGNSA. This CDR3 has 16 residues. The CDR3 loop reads CASSLGRGALRDTQYF. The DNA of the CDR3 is TGTGCCAGCAGCTTAGGGCGGGGGGCGCTTAGAGATACGCAGTATTTT.